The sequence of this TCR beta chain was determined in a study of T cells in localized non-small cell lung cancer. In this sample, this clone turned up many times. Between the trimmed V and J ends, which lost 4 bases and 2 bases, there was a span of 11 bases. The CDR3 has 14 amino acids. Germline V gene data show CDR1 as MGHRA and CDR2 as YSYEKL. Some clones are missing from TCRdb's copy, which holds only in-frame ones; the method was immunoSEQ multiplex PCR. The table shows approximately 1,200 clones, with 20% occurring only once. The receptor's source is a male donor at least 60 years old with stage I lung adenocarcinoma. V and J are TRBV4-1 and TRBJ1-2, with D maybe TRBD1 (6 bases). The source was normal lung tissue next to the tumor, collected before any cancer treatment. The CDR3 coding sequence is TGCGCCAGCAGCCGGACAGTCGACAACTATGGCTACACCTTC. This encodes CASSRTVDNYGYTF.